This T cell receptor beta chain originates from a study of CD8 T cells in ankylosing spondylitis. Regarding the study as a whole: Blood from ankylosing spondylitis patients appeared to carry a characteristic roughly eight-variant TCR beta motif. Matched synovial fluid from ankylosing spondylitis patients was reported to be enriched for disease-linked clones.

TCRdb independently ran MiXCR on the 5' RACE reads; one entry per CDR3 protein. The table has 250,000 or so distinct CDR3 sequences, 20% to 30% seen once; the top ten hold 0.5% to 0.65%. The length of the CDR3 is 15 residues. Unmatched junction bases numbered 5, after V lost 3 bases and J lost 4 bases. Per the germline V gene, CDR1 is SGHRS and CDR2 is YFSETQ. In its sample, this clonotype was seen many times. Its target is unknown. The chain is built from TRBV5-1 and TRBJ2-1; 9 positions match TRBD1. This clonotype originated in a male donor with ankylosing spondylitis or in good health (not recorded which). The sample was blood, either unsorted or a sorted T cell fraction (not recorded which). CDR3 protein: CASSSGQGIYNEQFF. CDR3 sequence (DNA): TGCGCCAGCAGCTCAGGACAGGGGATTTACAATGAGCAGTTCTTC.